The clone carrying this TCR beta chain came up many times. The data stem from a study of T cells after yellow fever vaccination. General study results and limits: Nearly all vaccine-responding clonotypes were undetectable in sorted memory subsets on day 0. The CD4 compartment and the CD8 compartment contained a small share of clonotypes in common.

The CDR3 has 15 residues. The V end lost 6 bases, the J end lost 1 base, and 12 bases lay between the germline ends. Germline assignment: CDR1 WSHSY and CDR2 SAAADI. Generation of TCR cDNA used 5'RACE template switching (which added a universal primer site and UMIs). TCRdb redid the calling of the 5' RACE reads with MiXCR, one entry per CDR3 protein. The table lists 35,000 to 55,000 distinct CDR3 sequences, roughly 6.4% of them singletons, with about 10% in the top ten. This specimen was PBMCs, either bulk or a sorted T-cell subset (CD4+, CD8+, memory, or dextramer-sorted; not recorded which), taken 45 days after the yellow fever booster vaccination. The receptor comes from a man aged 30 to 39 who received the YFV17D yellow fever vaccine. The chain couples TRBV10-2 to TRBJ2-2, with TRBD2 as a possible D gene (6 bases). In DNA, the CDR3 is TGCGCCAGCAGGGGAGGAGCGGGGAACACCGGGGAGCTGTTTTTT. Translating gives CASRGGAGNTGELFF.